The clone carrying this TCR beta chain was picked up a small number of times. The germline CDR1 and CDR2 sequences are LGHNA and YNFKEQ. V dropped 0 bases and J dropped 8; count of bases not matched to a gene: 11. CDR3 length: 17 amino acids. One entry per CDR3 protein, called by TCRdb with MiXCR from the reads. The sample carries approximately 170,000 distinct CDR3 sequences, 15% to 20% recorded once. These data originate in a study of T cell repertoires in cytomegalovirus infection. The sequence was collected from a human donor in good health (CMV status not recorded). Some clones in this sample may be carry-over from other donors' samples. Sequencing was performed on CD8+ T cells from PBMCs. The gene calls are TRBV4-2 and TRBJ2-1; TRBD2 matches at 9 bases. Here the CDR3 reads CASSQEMGGGAYDEQFF. CDR3 DNA: TGTGCCAGCAGCCAAGAGATGGGCGGGGGGGCCTATGATGAGCAGTTCTTC.